The rows below give T cell receptor beta chains drawn from one sample of a study of T-cell reconstitution after alpha-beta-depleted transplantation in children. TCRdb redid the calling of the PCR reads with MiXCR, one entry per CDR3 protein. Among approximately 210,000 distinct CDR3 sequences listed, roughly 14% were seen once. Material: PBMCs from the stem cell graft donor, obtained from the stem cell graft. The receptor source for this set is a human donor who donated a stem cell graft to a child with acute lymphoblastic leukemia. Each CDR3 is given with its conserved first and last residue. Each record gives: J gene, V gene, D gene, clone size, CDR3 DNA, CDR3 protein. The D gene is left open where the match is weak. Some rows have no size entry. The others give once, few or many, or a class for an expanded clone.

j_call: TRBJ2-7
v_call: TRBV14
d_call: TRBD2
clone_size: many
cdr3_nt: TGTGCCAGCAGCCAAGAGGTGACTAGCGGGAGTTACGAGCAGTACTTC
cdr3_aa: CASSQEVTSGSYEQYF

j_call: TRBJ1-5
v_call: TRBV2
d_call: .
clone_size: many
cdr3_nt: TGTGCCAGCAGTGAAGCAGAATATAGCAATCAGCCCCAGCATTTT
cdr3_aa: CASSEAEYSNQPQHF

j_call: TRBJ2-3
v_call: TRBV10-3
d_call: TRBD1
clone_size: many
cdr3_nt: TGTGCCATCAGTGGGGACAGGGGCACAGATACGCAGTATTTT
cdr3_aa: CAISGDRGTDTQYF

j_call: TRBJ2-3
v_call: TRBV5-1
d_call: .
clone_size: many
cdr3_nt: TGCGCCAGCAGCCTCTTTATGACCGATAGCACAGATACGCAGTATTTT
cdr3_aa: CASSLFMTDSTDTQYF

j_call: TRBJ2-5
v_call: TRBV7-9
d_call: .
clone_size: many
cdr3_nt: TGTGCCAGCACCCCGAAGGGTGGGGGTATCCAAGAGACCCAGTACTTC
cdr3_aa: CASTPKGGGIQETQYF

j_call: TRBJ2-7
v_call: TRBV25-1
d_call: .
clone_size: many
cdr3_nt: TGTGCCAGCAGTGAAATGGGCCTCTCCTACGAGCAGTACTTC
cdr3_aa: CASSEMGLSYEQYF

j_call: TRBJ2-5
v_call: TRBV11-2
d_call: .
clone_size: few
cdr3_nt: TGTGCCAGCACCCACTACTTGTACCAAGAGACCCAGTACTTC
cdr3_aa: CASTHYLYQETQYF

j_call: TRBJ1-1
v_call: TRBV7-2
d_call: .
clone_size: many
cdr3_nt: TGTGCCAGCAGCCCGTTTACCCAGAACACTGAAGCTTTCTTT
cdr3_aa: CASSPFTQNTEAFF

j_call: TRBJ2-6
v_call: TRBV7-9
d_call: .
clone_size: .
cdr3_nt: TGTGCCAGCAGCGGCAGGGGCTCTGGGGCCAACGTCCTGACTTTC
cdr3_aa: CASSGRGSGANVLTF

j_call: TRBJ1-1
v_call: TRBV7-9
d_call: .
clone_size: many
cdr3_nt: TGTGCCAGCAGCTTGGGACCGTTCACTGAAGCTTTCTTT
cdr3_aa: CASSLGPFTEAFF

j_call: TRBJ1-2
v_call: TRBV5-1
d_call: .
clone_size: many
cdr3_nt: TGCGCCAGCAGATCGGTATCCGAGGGGGGTTCGACGGGCTACACCTTC
cdr3_aa: CASRSVSEGGSTGYTF